The 23 T cell receptor beta chains reported below all come from one sample, sequenced in a study of hypomethylating agent response in myelodysplastic syndrome. Sequenced by immunoSEQ multiplex PCR; TCRdb stores in-frame clones only, minus some. Of approximately 5,500 clones listed, about 80% were seen once; the top ten hold 9.7%. This specimen consisted of bone marrow, obtained before or after starting hypomethylating agent treatment for myelodysplastic syndrome (not recorded which). The receptors were sampled from a human donor with myelodysplastic syndrome.

V and J are TRBV5-1 and TRBJ2-2, with D maybe TRBD1 (5 bases). Looked up from germline, CDR1 is SGHRS and CDR2 is YFSETQ. The CDR3 covers 15 residues. V was trimmed by 0 bases and J by 4 bases, leaving 10 bases between them. The CDR3 region is CASSLGGPFTGELFF. The CDR3 DNA is TGCGCCAGCAGCTTGGGGGGCCCTTTCACCGGGGAGCTGTTTTTT.

The chain uses TRBV18 and TRBJ2-7; D call uncertain. The CDR3 has 13 residues. In germline, CDR1 is KGHSH, CDR2 LQKENI. V was pared by 3 bases and J by 5 bases, with 11 bases between. CDR3 in DNA: TGTGCCAGCTCACCTAGTTCACGGGACGAGCAGTACTTC. Protein: CASSPSSRDEQYF.

The chain recombines TRBV7-2 with TRBJ2-1; 11 bases match TRBD2. J gave up 4 bases and V 3 bases, and 2 bases lay outside the gene matches. Germline V gene data show CDR1 as SGHTA and CDR2 as FQGNSA. The CDR3 is 15 amino acids. CDR3 DNA: TGTGCCAGCAGCTTTAGCGGGAGGGCATACAATGAGCAGTTCTTC. It yields the protein CASSFSGRAYNEQFF.

The chain carries TRBV21-1 and TRBJ1-2. TRBV21-1 is annotated as a pseudogene. There are 12 residues in the CDR3. The CDR3 spells CASRGGGYGYTF. CDR3 sequence (DNA): TGTGCCAGCCGAGGGGGGGGCTATGGCTACACCTTC.

This clone was seen just once. The V and J genes are TRBV19 and TRBJ2-3; 7 bases are shared with TRBD1. CDR1 and CDR2 from the germline V gene are LNHDA and SQIVND (reference sequence). The V gene end was trimmed by 2 bases and the J gene end by 3 bases; junction bases not matched to a gene: 2. The CDR3 is made up of 14 amino acids. The CDR3 is CASSIRDRTDTQYF. CDR3 nucleotide sequence: TGTGCCAGTAGTATAAGGGACAGAACAGATACGCAGTATTTT.

This sequence joins TRBV9 and TRBJ1-1; possibly TRBD1 for D (5 bases). The CDR3 runs to 16 residues. Trimming stripped 4 bases from V and 0 bases from J, with 16 bases between. In germline, CDR1 is SGDLS, CDR2 YYNGEE. The CDR3 loop is CASSPRGRYLNTEAFF. Here the CDR3 DNA reads TGTGCCAGCAGCCCTAGGGGTCGATACTTGAACACTGAAGCTTTCTTT.

The chain links TRBV11-3 to TRBJ2-2; 8 bases line up with TRBD1. Germline V gene data show CDR1 as SGHNT and CDR2 as YENEEA. V shed 7 bases, J shed 7 bases, and the junction held 11 bases outside the gene matches. The CDR3 runs 15 residues. The CDR3 DNA is TGTGCCAGCAAGAGGGGGGACAGGACCGGCGGGGAGCTGTTTTTT. Translating it yields CASKRGDRTGGELFF.

The chain joins TRBV19 to TRBJ1-4; D is uncertain. Germline CDR1 and CDR2: LNHDA and SQIVND (reference sequence). The V and J ends lost 5 bases and 4 bases respectively, with 11 bases between them. This CDR3 is built from 14 residues. CDR3 in amino acids: CASSDPGVNEKLFF. The CDR3 nucleotides read TGTGCCAGTAGTGACCCCGGGGTTAATGAAAAACTGTTTTTT.

This clone turned up a few times. The chain is built from TRBV7-2 and TRBJ2-1; a possible D gene is TRBD2 (6 bases). CDR3 length equals 15 residues. Germline-derived CDR1 and CDR2 are SGHTA and FQGNSA. V lost 5 bases and J 4 bases, leaving 15 bases between the germline ends. The CDR3 nucleotides are TGTGCCAGCAGCCCCTTATACGGGGGATACAATGAGCAGTTCTTC. Translated: CASSPLYGGYNEQFF. The full variable domain, in which reference TRBV7-2 and TRBJ2-1 provide the parts outside the CDR3, is GAGVSQSPSNKVTEKGKDVELRCDPISGHTALYWYRQSLGQGLEFLIYFQGNSAPDKSGLPSDRFSAERTGGSVSTLTIQRTQQEDSAVYLCASSPLYGGYNEQFFGPGTRLTVL.

This chain joins TRBV20-1 and TRBJ2-2; D uncertain. CDR1 DFQATT and CDR2 SNEGSKA come from the germline V gene (reference sequence). The CDR3 contains 11 residues. V gave up 5 bases and J gave up 5 bases, with 6 bases separating them. CDR3 sequence (DNA): TGCAGTGCTCGTGTTACCGGGGAGCTGTTTTTT. It encodes CSARVTGELFF.

This chain joins TRBV5-1 and TRBJ1-2, with 8 bases aligning to TRBD1. In germline, CDR1 is SGHRS, CDR2 YFSETQ. After removal of 4 bases from V and 2 bases from J, the junction contained 4 bases not matched to a gene. This CDR3 region has 14 residues. DNA for the CDR3: TGCGCCAGCAGCCTCCGGACAGGGAACTATGGCTACACCTTC. This encodes CASSLRTGNYGYTF.

The chain recombines TRBV11-2 with TRBJ2-1; no firm D call. V shed 2 bases and J shed 6 bases, with 5 bases lying between them. This CDR3 region has 12 residues. Per germline, CDR1 SGHAT and CDR2 FQNNGV. The CDR3 protein is CASSLQANEQFF. CDR3 bases: TGTGCCAGCAGCTTACAGGCCAATGAGCAGTTCTTC.

J is TRBJ2-5 and V is TRBV5-1, with D perhaps assigned TRBD1 or TRBD2 (5 bases each). V was cut by 0 bases and J by 4 bases, with 13 bases left in between. The CDR3 totals 15 residues. Germline CDR1 and CDR2: SGHRS and YFSETQ. CDR3 protein: CASSLVWGGGETQYF. The CDR3 nucleotides read TGCGCCAGCAGCTTGGTCTGGGGCGGAGGAGAGACCCAGTACTTC. The full variable domain, rest sourced from reference TRBV5-1 and TRBJ2-5, is KAGVTQTPRYLIKTRGQQVTLSCSPISGHRSVSWYQQTPGQGLQFLFEYFSETQRNKGNFPGRFSGRQFSNSRSEMNVSTLELGDSALYLCASSLVWGGGETQYFGPGTRLLVL.

The chain carries TRBV28 and TRBJ1-2; 8 positions match TRBD1. V lost 6 bases, J lost 7 bases, and 7 bases stayed unmatched. CDR1 and CDR2 from the germline V gene are MDHEN and SYDVKM. There are 13 residues in the CDR3. Here the CDR3 DNA reads TGTGCCAGCAGCCGACAGGGGATGGTTGGCTACACCTTC. It translates to CASSRQGMVGYTF.

The rearrangement links TRBV10-2 to TRBJ1-3, with 9 bases that match TRBD1. This CDR3 is 16 amino acids long. V dropped 6 bases and J dropped 1; count of bases not matched to a gene: 7. Germline values: CDR1 WSHSY, CDR2 SAAADI. The DNA of the CDR3 is TGCGCCAGCAGGGACAGGGGAATTGGTTCTGGAAACACCATATATTTT. Translation gives CASRDRGIGSGNTIYF.

This chain connects TRBV5-4 to TRBJ2-3; 9 positions agree with TRBD2. CDR3 length: 15 residues. J gave up 11 bases and V 5 bases, and 15 bases lay outside the gene matches. Germline CDR1 is SGHNT and CDR2 is YYREEE (reference sequence). CDR3 region: CASSPREAGGWEQYF. The CDR3 DNA is TGTGCCAGCAGTCCCCGCGAAGCGGGGGGCTGGGAGCAGTATTTT. The entire variable domain, with the rest obtained from reference TRBV5-4 and TRBJ2-3, is as follows: ETGVTQSPTHLIKTRGQQVTLRCSSQSGHNTVSWYQQALGQGPQFIFQYYREEENGRGNFPPRFSGLQFPNYSSELNVNALELDDSALYLCASSPREAGGWEQYFGPGTRLTVL.

The chain couples TRBV30 to TRBJ1-1, with 7 bases matching TRBD1. This CDR3 has 13 residues. Germline CDR1 and CDR2: GTSNPN and SVGIG (reference sequence). The V gene end was trimmed by 2 bases and the J gene end by 2 bases; junction bases not matched to a gene: 2. The CDR3 DNA sequence: TGTGCCTGGAGTAGAGGGGGCAACACTGAAGCTTTCTTT. Translating gives CAWSRGGNTEAFF.

In its sample, this clone was seen a few times. This chain joins TRBV2 and TRBJ2-2, with 7 bases fitting TRBD2. This CDR3 has 14 residues. Unmatched junction bases numbered 7, after V lost 6 bases and J lost 6 bases. Germline CDR1 and CDR2: SNHLY and FYNNEI. Here the CDR3 DNA reads TGTGCCAGCAGATGGCGGGAGACGGCCGGGGAGCTGTTTTTT. Its protein product is CASRWRETAGELFF.

This chain joins TRBV5-1 and TRBJ2-4, with D possibly matching TRBD1 (5 bases). This CDR3 is built from 14 residues. The ends were cut back, 4 bases at V and 5 bases at J, with 13 bases in the middle. The germline V gene has CDR1 SGHRS and CDR2 YFSETQ. CDR3 in DNA: TGCGCCAGCAGCCGCCCTGACAGCCAAAACATTCAGTACTTC. It encodes CASSRPDSQNIQYF.

The rearrangement links TRBV19 to TRBJ2-1; 9 positions agree with TRBD2. Germline loops: CDR1 LNHDA, CDR2 SQIVND (reference sequence). There are 15 residues in the CDR3. The ends lost 6 bases at V and 6 bases at J; junction bases unmatched: 9. Here the CDR3 reads CASSPVEAGGNEQFF. In DNA form, the CDR3 reads TGTGCCAGTAGCCCCGTCGAAGCGGGAGGCAATGAGCAGTTCTTC.

A few counts support this clone. The chain links TRBV7-9 to TRBJ2-7; possibly TRBD1 for D (6 bases). Trimming left V 5 bases short and J 3 bases short, with 17 bases between. In germline, CDR1 is SEHNR, CDR2 FQNEAQ (reference sequence). The CDR3 loop spans 15 amino acids. The CDR3 sequence: CASSPIKGDNYEQYF. CDR3 DNA sequence: TGTGCCAGCAGCCCGATCAAGGGGGACAACTACGAGCAGTACTTC.

This rearrangement joins TRBV28 to TRBJ1-2; perhaps TRBD1 as D (5 bases). This CDR3 region has 15 residues. Looked up from germline, CDR1 is MDHEN and CDR2 is SYDVKM. V was cut by 5 bases and J by 1 base, with 14 bases left in between. DNA for the CDR3: TGTGCCAGCAGTCCAGGGAGCCGGAGTAACTATGGCTACACCTTC. It specifies CASSPGSRSNYGYTF.

The chain employs TRBV12-5 and TRBJ2-3; the match to TRBD1 covers 7 bases. Germline V gene data show CDR1 as LGHNT and CDR2 as FRNRAP. The CDR3 loop spans 15 amino acids. Losses at the gene ends were 5 bases for V and 0 bases for J; bases not matched to a gene: 5. CDR3 sequence reads: CASGMGQTSTDTQYF. The CDR3 nucleotides are TGTGCTAGTGGTATGGGACAGACTAGCACAGATACGCAGTATTTT. Variable domain in full (rest from reference TRBV12-5 and TRBJ2-3): DARVTQTPRHKVTEMGQEVTMRCQPILGHNTVFWYRQTMMQGLELLAYFRNRAPLDDSGMPKDRFSAEMPDATLATLKIQPSEPRDSAVYFCASGMGQTSTDTQYFGPGTRLTVL.